Listed here are 9 T cell receptor beta chains from one sample, sequenced in a study of response to subunit inactivated influenza vaccine. TCRdb called the RT-PCR reads again in MiXCR, with one record for every CDR3 protein. This repertoire shows 150,000 to 200,000 distinct CDR3 sequences, 10% to 15% found once; its top ten account for 25% to 30%. These data also formed part of another study, on T cells expressing NK-cell markers. In that study: Scientists made TCR beta cDNA using 5'RACE template switching with UMIs.

The source material was CD8+ T cells sorted from PBMCs, sampled 12 days after vaccination. The receptors were sampled from a man in his fifties who received an inactivated influenza vaccine.

This clonotype was seen only a few times. The chain uses TRBV27 and TRBJ2-7; D possibly matches TRBD1 or TRBD2 (5 bases each). CDR3 length equals 14 residues. V lost 3 bases to trimming and J lost 2 bases, with 11 bases between them. Germline V lookup: CDR1 MNHEY, CDR2 SMNVEV (reference sequence). DNA of the CDR3: TGTGCCAGCAGTTTTGGGGGAGCGACCTACGAGCAGTACTTC. Its protein is CASSFGGATYEQYF.

There are a few counts of this clonotype. The gene calls are TRBV6-2 or TRBV6-3 and TRBJ1-1, with 7 bases lining up with TRBD1. Germline assignment: CDR1 MNHEY and CDR2 SVGEGT. The CDR3 runs 13 residues. J lost 1 base, V lost 7 bases, and 3 bases had no gene match. The CDR3: CASNDRANTEAFF. The CDR3 DNA is TGTGCCAGCAACGACAGGGCGAACACTGAAGCTTTCTTT.

The V and J genes are TRBV7-9 and TRBJ2-5, with TRBD1 matching 7 bases. This CDR3 contains 13 residues. The J segment lost 2 bases and the V segment lost 8 bases, leaving 5 bases of the junction unmatched. Per germline, CDR1 SEHNR and CDR2 FQNEAQ (reference sequence). CDR3: CASRQGVQETQYF. CDR3 nucleotides: TGTGCCAGCCGCCAGGGGGTGCAAGAGACCCAGTACTTC.

The genes are TRBV7-9 and TRBJ2-1, with D perhaps TRBD1 (6 bases). The length of the CDR3 is 17 residues. Germline-derived CDR1 and CDR2 are SEHNR and FQNEAQ (reference sequence). V was trimmed by 5 bases and J by 9 bases, leaving 26 bases between them. The DNA for the CDR3 is TGTGCCAGCAGCCACCCTACCCTAGAGGGGGAGCGGCCTGAGCAGTTCTTC. Translation gives CASSHPTLEGERPEQFF.

CDR3 sequence reads: CASYGERSYTGELFF. As DNA, the CDR3 is TGTGCCTCTTACGGTGAGCGGAGCTACACCGGGGAGCTGTTTTTT. The chain links TRBV12-3 or TRBV12-4 to TRBJ2-2; D possibly corresponds to TRBD2 (5 bases). The CDR3 is 15 residues long. V shed 11 bases and J shed 3 bases, with 19 bases lying between them.

The chain links TRBV6-5 to TRBJ1-2, with a weak D call TRBD1 (5 bases). V was pared by 2 bases and J by 3 bases, with 7 bases between. The CDR3 runs to 13 residues. Germline CDR1 MNHEY, CDR2 SVGAGI. The CDR3 DNA follows: TGTGCCAGCAGTTACGGGGGGGACTATGGCTACACCTTC. This sequence encodes CASSYGGDYGYTF.

The chain joins TRBV12-2 to TRBJ1-5; no check of the table's D call, TRBD1, against the DNA was made. TRBV12-2 constitutes a pseudogene. The CDR3 has 14 residues. Here the CDR3 reads CASRFRGIIEPQHF. CDR3 DNA: TGTGCAAGTCGCTTTAGGGGAATCATCGAGCCCCAGCATTTT.

The sample holds many counts of this clonotype. The chain has TRBV5-1 and TRBJ2-7, with TRBD1 matching over 7 bases. Germline trimming cut 4 bases from V and 2 bases from J; bases unmatched to any gene: 3. CDR1 and CDR2 (germline): SGHRS, YFSETQ. This CDR3 has 13 amino acids. The CDR3 here is CASSQGQTYEQYF. CDR3 coding DNA: TGCGCCAGCAGCCAGGGACAGACCTACGAGCAGTACTTC.

The J gene is TRBJ2-7, the V gene TRBV6-1; the D is unclear. This CDR3 has 15 residues. With 6 bases removed from V and 3 bases from J, the gap between germline ends came to 18 bases. Germline loops: CDR1 MNHNS, CDR2 SASEGT. The CDR3 loop is CASSRLEALHYEQYF. The CDR3 DNA follows: TGTGCCAGCAGCCGCCTTGAGGCACTGCACTACGAGCAGTACTTC.